Shown below are 27 T cell receptor beta chains from a single sample sequenced in a study of beta chain features in type 1 diabetes. TCRB transcripts that were expressed got sequenced, as all of the isolated RNA had been reverse transcribed. Repertoires were generated with immunoSEQ multiplex PCR, while TCRdb's copy carries only in-frame clones and drops some. Here the sample spans 600,000 to 650,000 clones, 15% to 17% being singletons. Sequences were obtained from naive CD4+ T cells from blood. Receptors originate from a man aged 18 to 29 in good health.

The sample holds a few counts of this clone. The rearrangement links TRBV30 to TRBJ1-2; D gene ambiguous. The CDR3 sequence is 13 residues long. CDR1 is GTSNPN and CDR2 is SVGIG in the germline V gene (reference sequence). The ends were cut back, 5 bases at V and 6 bases at J, with 16 bases in the middle. The CDR3 loop reads CAWAPPGLNGYTF. CDR3 bases: TGTGCCTGGGCCCCCCCGGGTCTCAATGGCTACACCTTC.

Worth noting for this clone: Other DNA sequences in this sample translate to the same CDR3. V is TRBV7-3 and J is TRBJ1-2; TRBD1 agrees at 9 bases. CDR1 and CDR2 (germline): SGHTA, FQGTGA. V lost 5 bases to trimming and J lost 2 bases; unmatched junction nucleotides: 3. The CDR3 has 14 amino acids. The CDR3 bases are TGTGCCAGCAGCCCCGGACAGGGGAACTATGGCTACACCTTC. Translated, it gives CASSPGQGNYGYTF.

The chain links TRBV7-2 to TRBJ2-2; D is perhaps TRBD1 (5 bases). V was cut by 2 bases and J by 2 bases, with 12 bases left in between. Looked up from germline, CDR1 is SGHTA and CDR2 is FQGNSA. This CDR3 is 16 amino acids long. Written as DNA, the CDR3 is TGTGCCAGCAGCTTAAAACCCCAGGGCAACACCGGGGAGCTGTTTTTT. It translates to CASSLKPQGNTGELFF. Full variable domain (outside the CDR3, taken from reference TRBV7-2 and TRBJ2-2): GAGVSQSPSNKVTEKGKDVELRCDPISGHTALYWYRQSLGQGLEFLIYFQGNSAPDKSGLPSDRFSAERTGGSVSTLTIQRTQQEDSAVYLCASSLKPQGNTGELFFGEGSRLTVL.

This clone came up a few times. V and J are TRBV7-3 and TRBJ2-3, with D possibly matching TRBD2 (5 bases). This CDR3 contains 14 residues. Trimming removed 3 bases at V and 2 bases at J, with 9 bases between. Germline CDR1 SGHTA, CDR2 FQGTGA. The CDR3 DNA reads TGTGCCAGCAGCTTGGGGAGCCCCACAGATACGCAGTATTTT. Translating gives CASSLGSPTDTQYF.

The J gene is TRBJ2-1, the V gene TRBV15; no clear D gene. CDR3 length: 12 residues. Germline lookup yields CDR1 LNHNV and CDR2 YYDKDF (reference sequence). Trimming removed 1 base from V and 5 bases from J, with 3 bases in between. CDR3 nucleotides: TGTGCCACCAGCAGAGCCCACAATGAGCAGTTCTTC. Protein sequence: CATSRAHNEQFF.

The CDR3 DNA is TGTGCCAGCAGTTCAAGAGGGATCCAAGAGACCCAGTACTTC. Translating it yields CASSSRGIQETQYF. V gene TRBV5-5 combines with J gene TRBJ2-5; TRBD2 might be the D (5 bases). The germline CDR1 and CDR2 sequences are SGHKS and YYEKEE (reference sequence). Trimming shortened V by 5 bases and J by 1 base, and 12 bases separated the two germline ends. The CDR3 consists of 14 residues.

This clone turned up a few times. The chain carries TRBV4-2 and TRBJ2-2; a weak D match, TRBD2 (6 bases). Deletions cut 0 bases from V and 9 bases from J, with 17 bases between. This CDR3 region has 16 residues. Germline V CDR1 and CDR2: LGHNA, YNFKEQ. The CDR3 DNA reads as TGTGCCAGCAGCCAAGACGGAGGGCCTACAGCCCGGGAGCTGTTTTTT. This sequence encodes CASSQDGGPTARELFF.

The V call is TRBV7-7, the J call TRBJ2-5; TRBD2 agrees at 7 bases. The V and J ends lost 5 bases and 5 bases, in that order; junction bases with no gene match: 14. CDR1 is SSHAT and CDR2 is FNYEAQ in the germline V gene (reference sequence). The CDR3 covers 16 residues. CDR3 loop: CASSLRGGPRSETQYF. The CDR3 DNA reads as TGTGCCAGCAGCCTCCGCGGGGGACCTAGGAGCGAGACCCAGTACTTC.

The rearrangement links TRBV4-2 to TRBJ2-3, with D perhaps TRBD2 (6 bases). The V end was cut by 2 bases, the J end by 5 bases, with 17 bases between. The CDR3 loop spans 16 amino acids. Germline V gene lookup returns CDR1 LGHNA and CDR2 YNFKEQ. The CDR3 nucleotides are TGTGCCAGCAGCCAATATAGTGGGCTAGCGATAGATACGCAGTATTTT. Protein product: CASSQYSGLAIDTQYF.

This clone has more than one count but fewer than ten. The chain links TRBV7-2 to TRBJ2-3, with 9 bases fitting TRBD2. This CDR3 has 14 amino acids. The V and J ends lost 5 bases and 6 bases, in that order; junction bases with no gene match: 6. From germline, CDR1 is SGHTA and CDR2 FQGNSA. The CDR3 spells CASSRGGAQDTQYF. In DNA form, the CDR3 reads TGTGCCAGCAGCCGCGGGGGGGCACAGGATACGCAGTATTTT.

This clone came up a few times. The gene calls are TRBV7-9 and TRBJ1-6; D possibly corresponds to TRBD1 (5 bases). With 3 bases removed from V and 3 bases from J, the gap between germline ends came to 6 bases. Germline V lookup: CDR1 SEHNR, CDR2 FQNEAQ (reference sequence). This CDR3 spans 14 amino acids. This chain's CDR3 is CASSLDIYNSPLHF. For the CDR3, the DNA is TGTGCCAGCAGCTTGGACATCTATAATTCACCCCTCCACTTT.

V is TRBV18 and J is TRBJ2-6; D perhaps matches TRBD1 (5 bases). Germline CDR1 reads KGHSH; CDR2 reads LQKENI. Trimming cost V 0 bases and J 1 base, with 13 bases left between them. This CDR3 is built from 18 residues. CDR3 nucleotide sequence: TGTGCCAGCTCACCACCGGGGCTTTACGGATCTGGGGCCAACGTCCTGACTTTC. Its protein is CASSPPGLYGSGANVLTF.

The V call is TRBV5-1, the J call TRBJ1-2, with no clear D. Per the germline V gene, CDR1 is SGHRS and CDR2 is YFSETQ. CDR3 length: 15 amino acids. V lost 1 base and J lost 4, with 14 bases in between. The CDR3 loop is CASSLSSPAPYGYTF. DNA of the CDR3: TGCGCCAGCAGCTTGAGTAGCCCAGCGCCCTATGGCTACACCTTC. Full variable domain (outside the CDR3, taken from reference TRBV5-1 and TRBJ1-2): KAGVTQTPRYLIKTRGQQVTLSCSPISGHRSVSWYQQTPGQGLQFLFEYFSETQRNKGNFPGRFSGRQFSNSRSEMNVSTLELGDSALYLCASSLSSPAPYGYTFGSGTRLTVV.

V and J are TRBV7-3 and TRBJ1-1, with D maybe TRBD1 (5 bases). V dropped 5 bases and J dropped 5 bases, with 12 bases sitting between them. From germline, CDR1 is SGHTA and CDR2 FQGTGA. CDR3 length: 13 residues. CDR3 bases: TGTGCCAGCAGCCCGAGGGGTGTAACTGAAGCTTTCTTT. Its protein product is CASSPRGVTEAFF.

The J gene is TRBJ2-4, the V gene TRBV9; D possibly corresponds to TRBD1 (5 bases). The ends were cut back, 0 bases at V and 2 bases at J, with 18 bases in the middle. The CDR3 length is 18 residues. Germline V gives CDR1 SGDLS, CDR2 YYNGEE. The CDR3 spells CASSVALGQGETKNIQYF. The CDR3 DNA is TGTGCCAGCAGCGTAGCTCTTGGTCAGGGTGAGACCAAAAACATTCAGTACTTC.

The chain employs TRBV10-3 and TRBJ2-1; 10 bases align to TRBD2. Trimming took 6 bases from V and 8 from J; bases not matched to a gene: 4. CDR1 and CDR2 (germline): ENHRY, SYGVKD. This CDR3 region has 13 residues. The CDR3 here is CAIRSGLAHEQFF. For the CDR3, the DNA is TGTGCCATCAGGTCGGGACTAGCGCATGAGCAGTTCTTC.

This clone was seen more than once but under ten times. The V call is TRBV7-9, the J call TRBJ1-4; 8 nucleotides line up with TRBD1. V shed 4 bases and J 4 bases; nucleotides not matched to a gene: 2. Germline CDR1 is SEHNR and CDR2 is FQNEAQ (reference sequence). The CDR3 covers 14 residues. Here the CDR3 DNA reads TGTGCCAGCAGCTGGGACAGGATTAATGAAAAACTGTTTTTT. This sequence encodes CASSWDRINEKLFF.

The rearrangement links TRBV7-2 to TRBJ1-1; no clear D. Germline V gene sequence: CDR1 SGHTA, CDR2 FQGNSA. V was pared by 6 bases and J by 4 bases, with 24 bases between. The CDR3 loop spans 17 amino acids. The CDR3 bases are TGTGCCAGCAGTCCCTTCCTTAGGGCGTTGACGGGCACTGAAGCTTTCTTT. It codes for CASSPFLRALTGTEAFF.

This clone was seen a handful of times. The chain uses TRBV4-1 and TRBJ2-7, with 9 bases lining up with TRBD1. The CDR3 loop spans 15 amino acids. Looked up from germline, CDR1 is MGHRA and CDR2 is YSYEKL. V lost 3 bases, J lost 4 bases, and 7 bases stayed unmatched. The CDR3 DNA is TGCGCCAGCAGCCACCGGGACAGGGATCAGTACGAGCAGTACTTC. This translates into CASSHRDRDQYEQYF.

The CDR3 nucleotides are TGTGCCAGCAGTGCCGACAGGGGGCGAGCAGATACGCAGTATTTT. Amino acid sequence: CASSADRGRADTQYF. This rearrangement joins TRBV25-1 to TRBJ2-3; 10 nucleotides align to TRBD1. The CDR3 covers 15 residues. Germline loops: CDR1 MGHDK, CDR2 SYGVNS. V lost 4 bases to trimming and J lost 4 bases; unmatched junction nucleotides: 5.

This clone has more than one count but fewer than ten. The V and J genes are TRBV28 and TRBJ2-4; TRBD1 might be the D (5 bases). The CDR3 has 11 amino acids. The V end was cut by 5 bases, the J end by 6 bases, with 5 bases between. Germline CDR1 MDHEN, CDR2 SYDVKM. CDR3 loop: CASSDRNIQYF. The CDR3 DNA follows: TGTGCCAGCAGTGACAGAAACATTCAGTACTTC. Full variable domain (rest looked up from reference TRBV28 and TRBJ2-4): DVKVTQSSRYLVKRTGEKVFLECVQDMDHENMFWYRQDPGLGLRLIYFSYDVKMKEKGDIPEGYSVSREKKERFSLILESASTNQTSMYLCASSDRNIQYFGAGTRLSVL.

To note about this clone: In the same sample, other DNA sequences code for this CDR3. The rearrangement joins TRBV9 to TRBJ1-1; 7 nucleotides agree with TRBD1. Per germline, CDR1 SGDLS and CDR2 YYNGEE. V lost 3 bases, J lost 1 base, and 3 bases stayed unmatched. The CDR3 has 14 residues. CDR3 DNA: TGTGCCAGCAGCGGTAACAGGGGGAACACTGAAGCTTTCTTT. It is translated as CASSGNRGNTEAFF.

The V call is TRBV6-6, the J call TRBJ2-2; possibly TRBD2 for D (7 bases). Per germline, CDR1 MNHNY and CDR2 SVGAGI (reference sequence). CDR3 length equals 15 residues. Trimming stripped 2 bases from V and 6 bases from J, with 13 bases between. The CDR3 loop is CASSYERRGPGELFF. CDR3 nucleotides: TGTGCCAGCAGTTACGAGCGGCGGGGGCCCGGGGAGCTGTTTTTT.

This clone came up a few times. The chain employs TRBV9 and TRBJ2-1, with 11 bases identical to TRBD2. The V segment lost 7 bases and the J segment 8 bases; nucleotides outside the gene matches: 8. Per germline, CDR1 SGDLS and CDR2 YYNGEE. This CDR3 is 14 amino acids long. The CDR3 region has the DNA TGTGCCAGCGCAACGACTAGCGGGATCTATGAGCAGTTCTTC. Translating gives CASATTSGIYEQFF.

This clone was picked up a small number of times. The gene calls are TRBV4-3 and TRBJ1-4; TRBD1 might be the D (5 bases). Germline CDR1 LGHNA, CDR2 YSLEER. V was cut by 0 bases and J by 11 bases, with 19 bases left in between. The CDR3 length is 16 residues. The CDR3 sequence is CASSQDSTALGGKLFF. DNA of the CDR3: TGCGCCAGCAGCCAAGATTCGACAGCTCTGGGGGGGAAACTGTTTTTT.

This clone was observed a few times. The chain combines TRBV6-5 with TRBJ2-5; 9 bases agree with TRBD1. CDR3 length equals 13 residues. The ends lost 4 bases at V and 7 bases at J; junction bases unmatched: 4. CDR1 is MNHEY and CDR2 is SVGAGI in the germline V gene. The CDR3 coding sequence is TGTGCCAGCAGTTCCCGACAGGGGGTGACCCAGTACTTC. This gives the protein CASSSRQGVTQYF.

The sample holds a few counts of this clone. The chain is built from TRBV28 and TRBJ2-3; 7 positions agree with TRBD1. Germline loops: CDR1 MDHEN, CDR2 SYDVKM. The CDR3 spans 15 residues. After removal of 7 bases from V and 1 base from J, the junction contained 8 bases not matched to a gene. The CDR3 DNA reads as TGTGCCAGCAACACGGGACAGCCTGGCACAGATACGCAGTATTTT. Its protein product is CASNTGQPGTDTQYF.